A single sample is the source of the 13 T cell receptor beta chains below, sequenced in a study of control samples from healthy donors and cancer patients. Assay used: immunoSEQ multiplex PCR; TCRdb lists only in-frame clones, some missing. Of tens of thousands of clones listed, around 91% are singletons. What was sequenced was PBMCs. The receptors shown here come from a man between 60 and 70 years old with colorectal cancer.

The chain recombines TRBV5-1 with TRBJ1-4; D gene unclear. Germline assignment: CDR1 SGHRS and CDR2 YFSETQ. There are 15 residues in the CDR3. V lost 5 bases and J 3 bases, leaving 14 bases between the germline ends. The CDR3 reads CASRPTVVANEKLFF. The CDR3 DNA reads TGCGCCAGCAGGCCCACCGTAGTGGCTAATGAAAAACTGTTTTTT.

The rearrangement joins TRBV30 to TRBJ1-5, with D hard to call. The CDR3 sequence is 14 residues long. Germline V lookup: CDR1 GTSNPN, CDR2 SVGIG (reference sequence). Trimming stripped 0 bases from V and 4 bases from J, with 10 bases between. CDR3 in amino acids: CAWSVSIGNQPQHF. CDR3 DNA: TGTGCCTGGAGTGTATCCATCGGGAATCAGCCCCAGCATTTT.

The chain is built from TRBV19 and TRBJ1-5, with D maybe TRBD1 (5 bases). Per germline, CDR1 LNHDA and CDR2 SQIVND (reference sequence). Between the trimmed V and J ends, which lost 2 bases and 3 bases, there was a span of 8 bases. The CDR3 runs 14 residues. CDR3 DNA: TGTGCCAGTAGTATACAGGGCAACAATCAGCCCCAGCATTTT. Its protein is CASSIQGNNQPQHF.

The genes are TRBV9 and TRBJ2-2; TRBD1 might be the D (6 bases). This CDR3 has 16 amino acids. Deletions cut 6 bases from V and 3 bases from J, with 18 bases between. Germline assignment: CDR1 SGDLS and CDR2 YYNGEE. In DNA, the CDR3 is TGTGCCAGCACCACGAGAGTGGGGGCGGACACCGGGGAGCTGTTTTTT. Amino acid sequence: CASTTRVGADTGELFF.

V usage is TRBV5-6 and J usage is TRBJ1-5, with D possibly matching TRBD1 (6 bases). Between the trimmed V and J ends, which lost 1 base and 0 bases, there was a span of 8 bases. The length of the CDR3 is 15 residues. Germline V gene lookup returns CDR1 SGHDT and CDR2 YYEEEE. The CDR3 region has the DNA TGTGCCAGCAGCTTGCGACAGGTTAGCAATCAGCCCCAGCATTTT. Its translation is CASSLRQVSNQPQHF.

The sample holds one count of this clone. The chain is built from TRBV5-4 and TRBJ1-5; weak D call: TRBD1 (5 bases). This CDR3 is 15 amino acids long. The V end was cut by 2 bases, the J end by 7 bases, with 16 bases between. Looked up from germline, CDR1 is SGHNT and CDR2 is YYREEE (reference sequence). The CDR3 nucleotides are TGTGCCAGCAGCTTAGGAGGGGATCGGGGGCAGCCCCAGCATTTT. This encodes CASSLGGDRGQPQHF. Full variable domain (rest looked up from reference TRBV5-4 and TRBJ1-5): ETGVTQSPTHLIKTRGQQVTLRCSSQSGHNTVSWYQQALGQGPQFIFQYYREEENGRGNFPPRFSGLQFPNYSSELNVNALELDDSALYLCASSLGGDRGQPQHFGDGTRLSIL.

The chain joins TRBV6-6 to TRBJ1-5; no reliable D call. The V end was cut by 0 bases, the J end by 3 bases, with 3 bases between. Germline assignment: CDR1 MNHNY and CDR2 SVGAGI (reference sequence). The CDR3 contains 13 residues. CDR3 amino acids: CASSYSDNQPQHF. CDR3 nucleotides: TGTGCCAGCAGTTACTCGGACAATCAGCCCCAGCATTTT.

This clone was seen a single time. The genes are TRBV7-9 and TRBJ1-4, with TRBD1 identical over 8 bases. V lost 10 bases, J lost 2 bases, and 3 bases stayed unmatched. Germline lookup yields CDR1 SEHNR and CDR2 FQNEAQ (reference sequence). This CDR3 comprises 13 residues. This CDR3 is CATNRGTNEKLFF. As DNA, the CDR3 is TGTGCCACCAACAGGGGGACTAATGAAAAACTGTTTTTT.

This chain links TRBV9 with TRBJ2-3; either TRBD1 or TRBD2 may fit D (5 bases each). CDR1 is SGDLS and CDR2 is YYNGEE in the germline V gene. The CDR3 is 16 residues long. The V end was cut by 0 bases, the J end by 1 base, with 12 bases between. The CDR3 bases are TGTGCCAGCAGCGTAGAAGAGGGGTCCGGCACAGATACGCAGTATTTT. It specifies CASSVEEGSGTDTQYF.

This chain uses TRBV15 with TRBJ2-5; no clear D. In germline, CDR1 is LNHNV, CDR2 YYDKDF (reference sequence). V was trimmed by 0 bases and J by 5 bases, leaving 10 bases between them. CDR3 length equals 14 residues. The CDR3 loop reads CATSRDWGGETQYF. Here the CDR3 DNA reads TGTGCCACCAGCAGAGACTGGGGTGGGGAGACCCAGTACTTC.

This clone was seen a handful of times. This sequence joins TRBV6-5 and TRBJ1-6; D may be TRBD1 (5 bases). CDR1 and CDR2 (germline): MNHEY, SVGAGI. V lost 7 bases, J lost 14 bases, and 24 bases lay in between. The CDR3 has 15 amino acids. CDR3 region: CASTAGTRGLGALHF. CDR3 DNA sequence: TGTGCCAGCACCGCCGGGACCCGGGGTTTGGGGGCCCTCCACTTT.

This sequence joins TRBV30 and TRBJ2-2; 7 bases map to TRBD2. Trimming cost V 0 bases and J 5 bases; bases outside gene matches: 12. The CDR3 consists of 17 residues. Germline CDR1 reads GTSNPN; CDR2 reads SVGIG (reference sequence). The CDR3, as DNA: TGTGCCTGGAGTGTACAATTGTTCGGGGGGAGGACCGGGGAGCTGTTTTTT. This translates into CAWSVQLFGGRTGELFF.

This chain joins TRBV18 and TRBJ2-1; 12 positions agree with TRBD2. J was trimmed by 6 bases and V by 5 bases; bases with no gene match: 5. CDR3 length: 15 amino acids. The germline gives CDR1 KGHSH, CDR2 LQKENI. DNA of the CDR3: TGTGCCAGCTCATTGAGGACTAGCGGGGCCAATGAGCAGTTCTTC. Protein product: CASSLRTSGANEQFF. Combining the CDR3 with reference TRBV18 and TRBJ2-1 gives the whole variable domain NAGVMQNPRHLVRRRGQEARLRCSPMKGHSHVYWYRQLPEEGLKFMVYLQKENIIDESGMPKERFSAEFPKEGPSILRIQQVVRGDSAAYFCASSLRTSGANEQFFGPGTRLTVL.